These 3 T cell receptor beta chains came from one sample sequenced in a study of vaccination effects on CD4 cells after COVID-19. The antigens for these receptors are not known. Sequencing was preceded by expansion of antigen-specific CD4+ T cells with viral peptide pools in the ViraFEST assay. Culturing for around eleven days preceded CD4+ T cell isolation. Participants completed two doses of the BNT162b2 or mRNA-1273 vaccine. Method: immunoSEQ multiplex PCR; TCRdb's copy keeps in-frame clones and lacks some. Of around 14,000 clones in the sample, approximately 72% were seen once. The specimen was CD4+ T cells from PBMCs cultured with SARS-CoV-2 spike peptides, collected after COVID-19 vaccination. Receptors were obtained from a human donor who received a COVID-19 vaccine.

V gene TRBV27 combines with J gene TRBJ1-1; D possibly corresponds to TRBD1 (5 bases). V lost 3 bases, J lost 1 base, and 9 bases lay in between. CDR1 and CDR2 (germline): MNHEY, SMNVEV (reference sequence). This CDR3 region has 14 residues. The CDR3 is CASSLTDRNTEAFF. The CDR3 DNA reads as TGTGCCAGCAGTTTGACCGACAGGAACACTGAAGCTTTCTTT.

This chain uses TRBV4-1 with TRBJ2-1; a possible D gene is TRBD2 (6 bases). The CDR3 contains 16 residues. Germline V gives CDR1 MGHRA, CDR2 YSYEKL. The germline V and J ends were trimmed by 2 bases and 6 bases, with 17 bases remaining between them. DNA for the CDR3: TGCGCCAGCAGCCAACCGGGACGGAGGGTATTCAATGAGCAGTTCTTC. Translation gives CASSQPGRRVFNEQFF.

The gene calls are TRBV18 and TRBJ2-2; D remains ambiguous. The CDR3 is made up of 14 amino acids. Trimming removed 2 bases at V and 7 bases at J, with 11 bases between. The germline V gene encodes CDR1 KGHSH and CDR2 LQKENI. In DNA form, the CDR3 reads TGTGCCAGCTCACCATGGGGTGACGGCGGGGAGCTGTTTTTT. This translates into CASSPWGDGGELFF.